The 9 T cell receptor beta chains below were found in one sample sequenced in a study of technical replicates of blood from a few donors. Sequenced by immunoSEQ multiplex PCR; TCRdb stores in-frame clones only, minus some. The profile covers more than 55,000 clones, with 91% appearing a single time and 4.5% to 5% taken by the ten largest. Sequences were obtained from PBMCs. These TCRs come from a human donor in good health. Some clones in this sample may be carry-over from other donors' samples.

This chain uses TRBV6-5 with TRBJ1-1; D unclear. The germline V gene has CDR1 MNHEY and CDR2 SVGAGI. The CDR3 runs to 15 residues. Trimming took off 0 bases at V and 4 bases at J, with 12 bases between the two ends. DNA for the CDR3: TGTGCCAGCAGTTACTCGGTTAAAGGGAGCACTGAAGCTTTCTTT. It codes for CASSYSVKGSTEAFF.

This chain connects TRBV5-1 to TRBJ2-7; 7 bases are a match to TRBD2. CDR1 is SGHRS and CDR2 is YFSETQ in the germline V gene. Trimming took 4 bases from V and 1 from J; bases not matched to a gene: 8. The CDR3 covers 15 residues. CDR3 protein: CASSEELALSYEQYF. CDR3 DNA sequence: TGCGCCAGCAGCGAGGAACTAGCGCTATCCTACGAGCAGTACTTC.

This sequence joins TRBV6-5 and TRBJ1-2, with 9 bases matching TRBD1. The germline V gene encodes CDR1 MNHEY and CDR2 SVGAGI. This CDR3 has 14 amino acids. The junction had 6 bases not matched to a gene; V was cut back by 7 bases and J by 3 bases. The CDR3 loop is CASTLGQGHYGYTF. CDR3 nucleotide sequence: TGTGCCAGCACCTTGGGACAGGGACACTATGGCTACACCTTC.

The V call is TRBV10-3, the J call TRBJ2-7; TRBD1 might be the D (6 bases). The length of the CDR3 is 13 residues. The ends were cut back, 2 bases at V and 1 base at J, with 6 bases in the middle. Germline V lookup: CDR1 ENHRY, CDR2 SYGVKD. CDR3 in DNA: TGTGCCATCAGTGAGGGACAGTCCTACGAGCAGTACTTC. Protein sequence: CAISEGQSYEQYF.

The J gene is TRBJ2-3, the V gene TRBV10-2, with TRBD2 as a possible D gene (6 bases). The CDR3 has 14 amino acids. V was shortened by 5 bases and J by 3 bases, with 12 bases between the two germline ends. Germline V CDR1 and CDR2: WSHSY, SAAADI. In DNA, the CDR3 is TGCGCCAGCAGTCAAGCCGGAGGGACAGATACGCAGTATTTT. Amino acid sequence: CASSQAGGTDTQYF.

Concerning this clone itself: One junction end disagrees with the germline gene, perhaps due to a read error. The chain couples TRBV7-2 to TRBJ1-6; tentative D call: TRBD1 (5 bases). CDR3 length: 18 amino acids. CDR1 and CDR2 (germline): SGHTA, FQGNSA. CDR3 protein: CASSLVSRGGRRRSALHF. The DNA for the CDR3 is TGTGCCAGCAGCTTAGTTAGTAGGGGTGGCAGGCGACGTTCAGCCCTCCACTTT.

The chain combines TRBV2 with TRBJ2-2; TRBD1 agrees at 8 bases. CDR1 SNHLY and CDR2 FYNNEI come from the germline V gene. There are 13 residues in the CDR3. With 5 bases clipped from V and 6 bases from J, the junction kept 2 bases outside the gene matches. The CDR3 coding sequence is TGTGCCAGCAGTCAGACAGGGGCCGGGGAGCTGTTTTTT. This codes for CASSQTGAGELFF.

V and J are TRBV6-5 and TRBJ1-2; the D gene is possibly TRBD1 (5 bases). The germline V and J ends were trimmed by 5 bases and 5 bases, with 12 bases remaining between them. There are 13 residues in the CDR3. Germline values: CDR1 MNHEY, CDR2 SVGAGI. The CDR3 nucleotides are TGTGCCAGCAGTAACCTCGGACAATATGGCTACACCTTC. It codes for CASSNLGQYGYTF.

The chain is built from TRBV4-3 and TRBJ2-7, with 9 bases that match TRBD2. The ends lost 0 bases at V and 5 bases at J; junction bases unmatched: 8. Germline V gene data show CDR1 as LGHNA and CDR2 as YSLEER. This CDR3 is built from 16 residues. CDR3 sequence: CASSQDWREGHNEQYF. The CDR3 bases are TGCGCCAGCAGCCAAGATTGGCGGGAGGGCCATAACGAGCAGTACTTC.